Shown below are 26 T cell receptor beta chains from a single sample sequenced in a study of blood T cell repertoires in COVID-19. The data were produced by immunoSEQ multiplex PCR, yet TCRdb's version contains in-frame clones alone and is incomplete. This sample yields 150,000 to 200,000 clones, of which roughly nine tenths are seen a single time; roughly a sixth belongs to the top ten. The sequencing input was peripheral blood. The receptors were sampled from a man in his sixties with active or convalescent COVID-19.

This clone appeared a few times. The chain joins TRBV28 to TRBJ2-3; TRBD1 agrees at 7 bases. The CDR3 is 15 residues long. V lost 3 bases and J lost 5; bases outside the gene matches: 8. The germline V gene has CDR1 MDHEN and CDR2 SYDVKM. The DNA for the CDR3 is TGTGCCAGCAGTTTGATAGACAGGGCGCAAGATACGCAGTATTTT. Amino acid sequence: CASSLIDRAQDTQYF.

The chain recombines TRBV7-2 with TRBJ2-5; no definite D call. CDR1 SGHTA and CDR2 FQGNSA come from the germline V gene. This CDR3 is 15 amino acids long. Trimming shortened V by 5 bases and J by 2 bases, and 15 bases separated the two germline ends. CDR3 DNA: TGTGCCAGCAGCCAATCGGTCATAGCACAAGAGACCCAGTACTTC. This translates into CASSQSVIAQETQYF. The whole variable domain, filled in from reference TRBV7-2 and TRBJ2-5, reads GAGVSQSPSNKVTEKGKDVELRCDPISGHTALYWYRQSLGQGLEFLIYFQGNSAPDKSGLPSDRFSAERTGGSVSTLTIQRTQQEDSAVYLCASSQSVIAQETQYFGPGTRLLVL.

The chain has TRBV18 and TRBJ1-2, with 7 nucleotides matching TRBD1. The CDR3 has 16 residues. J lost 0 bases, V lost 4 bases, and 8 bases had no gene match. Germline CDR1 reads KGHSH; CDR2 reads LQKENI. The CDR3 coding sequence is TGTGCCAGCTCACGACAGGGAACGTATTCTAACTATGGCTACACCTTC. This encodes CASSRQGTYSNYGYTF.

This clone was found once. The chain uses TRBV3-1 (or the pseudogene TRBV3-2) and TRBJ2-2; D is uncertain. V was trimmed by 4 bases and J by 1 base, leaving 10 bases between them. Germline V gene data show CDR1 as LGHDT and CDR2 as YNNKEL (reference sequence). This CDR3 is built from 15 residues. The DNA for the CDR3 is TGTGCCAGCAGCCCCCAGGAAAGGAACACCGGGGAGCTGTTTTTT. Translation: CASSPQERNTGELFF.

This clone was counted a single time. V usage is TRBV18 and J usage is TRBJ1-5, with a possible D match to TRBD1 (5 bases). The germline V and J ends were trimmed by 2 bases and 2 bases, with 10 bases remaining between them. The CDR3 consists of 15 residues. Germline-derived CDR1 and CDR2 are KGHSH and LQKENI. The CDR3: CASSPVGVGNQPQHF. CDR3 nucleotide sequence: TGTGCCAGCTCACCAGTAGGGGTGGGCAATCAGCCCCAGCATTTT.

The chain links TRBV7-2 to TRBJ1-5; 7 bases line up with TRBD1. CDR1 and CDR2 (germline): SGHTA, FQGNSA. This CDR3 spans 18 amino acids. J gave up 1 base and V 2 bases, and 11 bases lay outside the gene matches. CDR3 loop: CASSLTSSGTVSNQPQHF. The CDR3 DNA follows: TGTGCCAGCAGCTTAACATCTTCTGGGACAGTAAGCAATCAGCCCCAGCATTTT. The full variable domain, rest sourced from reference TRBV7-2 and TRBJ1-5, is GAGVSQSPSNKVTEKGKDVELRCDPISGHTALYWYRQSLGQGLEFLIYFQGNSAPDKSGLPSDRFSAERTGGSVSTLTIQRTQQEDSAVYLCASSLTSSGTVSNQPQHFGDGTRLSIL.

The V gene is TRBV23-1, the J gene TRBJ2-2, with D possibly matching TRBD1 (5 bases). Being an ORF, TRBV23-1 has a function that is uncertain. This CDR3 has 14 residues. V gave up 4 bases and J gave up 4 bases, with 10 bases separating them. The CDR3 here is CASSRWGPTGELFF. The CDR3 DNA sequence: TGCGCCAGCAGTCGATGGGGCCCCACCGGGGAGCTGTTTTTT.

This clone was recorded once. The J gene is TRBJ2-3, the V gene TRBV7-2; D may be TRBD1 (5 bases). CDR1 is SGHTA, CDR2 FQGNSA, per germline. The CDR3 is 16 residues long. The V and J ends lost 0 bases and 6 bases respectively, with 16 bases between them. CDR3 amino acids: CASSLAGRAPFDTQYF. The CDR3 DNA reads as TGTGCCAGCAGCTTAGCTGGCAGGGCCCCATTTGATACGCAGTATTTT.

The count of this clone is one. V and J are TRBV9 and TRBJ1-5; 8 nucleotides agree with TRBD1. Germline V gene sequence: CDR1 SGDLS, CDR2 YYNGEE. The length of the CDR3 is 14 residues. Unmatched junction bases numbered 5, after V lost 4 bases and J lost 5 bases. The CDR3 DNA follows: TGTGCCAGCAGCCGACAGGGGAGGGATCAGCCCCAGCATTTT. It translates to CASSRQGRDQPQHF.

The CDR3 nucleotides read TGCGCCAGCAGCCAAGCTGAAGGGGCAGTTGGCAAAAACATTCAGTACTTC. It yields the protein CASSQAEGAVGKNIQYF. V gene TRBV4-1 combines with J gene TRBJ2-4; tentatively, D is TRBD1 (5 bases). The germline V gene encodes CDR1 MGHRA and CDR2 YSYEKL. The CDR3 is 17 residues long. V was cut by 1 base and J by 3 bases, with 16 bases left in between.

Turning to this clone: The sample contains more than one DNA sequence encoding this CDR3. The gene calls are TRBV27 and TRBJ2-7; D is possibly TRBD1 (6 bases). The CDR3 sequence is 16 residues long. Germline CDR1 and CDR2: MNHEY and SMNVEV (reference sequence). The V end was cut by 0 bases, the J end by 0 bases, with 12 bases between. The CDR3 coding sequence is TGTGCCAGCAGTTTATCTGGCAGGGGCCCCTCCTACGAGCAGTACTTC. Amino acids: CASSLSGRGPSYEQYF.

For the CDR3, the DNA is TGTGCCAGCTCACCTCAGGGGGCAACCAATCAGCCCCAGCATTTT. As protein: CASSPQGATNQPQHF. The chain has TRBV18 and TRBJ1-5; 8 bases map to TRBD1. Trimming removed 3 bases from V and 3 bases from J; junction bases left unmatched: 4. From germline, CDR1 is KGHSH and CDR2 LQKENI. The CDR3 is made up of 15 amino acids.

V usage is TRBV19 and J usage is TRBJ2-2; 8 bases map to TRBD1. The CDR3 sequence is 14 residues long. The V segment lost 9 bases and the J segment 4 bases; nucleotides outside the gene matches: 7. Germline-derived CDR1 and CDR2 are LNHDA and SQIVND (reference sequence). DNA for the CDR3: TGTGCCAGCAGCATCAGGGGGCGCACCGGGGAGCTGTTTTTT. Its protein is CASSIRGRTGELFF.

The sample holds a few counts of this clone. This sequence joins TRBV10-1 and TRBJ1-1; maybe TRBD1 (6 bases). Germline CDR1 is WNHNN and CDR2 is SYGVQD (reference sequence). V gave up 8 bases and J gave up 6 bases, with 16 bases separating them. This CDR3 is built from 13 residues. CDR3 sequence reads: CASQGGSGAEAFF. CDR3 nucleotide sequence: TGCGCCAGCCAGGGCGGCTCAGGGGCTGAAGCTTTCTTT.

The DNA of the CDR3 is TGTGCCAGCAGCTCGGACAGTTATGTGTACACTGAAGCTTTCTTT. Its translation is CASSSDSYVYTEAFF. This chain links TRBV5-8 with TRBJ1-1; weak D call: TRBD1 (6 bases). This CDR3 region has 15 residues. Between the trimmed V and J ends, which lost 3 bases and 3 bases, there was a span of 15 bases. Germline values: CDR1 SGHTS, CDR2 YDEGEE.

The gene calls are TRBV19 and TRBJ2-7, with a tentative D call TRBD2 (6 bases). The CDR3 is made up of 14 amino acids. Germline loops: CDR1 LNHDA, CDR2 SQIVND (reference sequence). V was shortened by 5 bases and J by 4 bases, with 15 bases between the two germline ends. CDR3 sequence (DNA): TGTGCCAGTAGTCCTGATGGGGGGTTTTACGAGCAGTACTTC. Protein sequence: CASSPDGGFYEQYF.

This clone was detected only a few times. The rearrangement uses TRBV30 and TRBJ2-2; the D gene is possibly TRBD2 (6 bases). CDR1 and CDR2 from the germline V gene are GTSNPN and SVGIG (reference sequence). The CDR3 loop spans 13 amino acids. V dropped 0 bases and J dropped 7 bases, with 9 bases sitting between them. DNA for the CDR3: TGTGCCTGGAGTGTGGCGGGGTTCGGGGAGCTGTTTTTT. It specifies CAWSVAGFGELFF.

The chain is built from TRBV27 and TRBJ1-6; the match to TRBD1 covers 8 bases. Germline V gene sequence: CDR1 MNHEY, CDR2 SMNVEV (reference sequence). There are 14 residues in the CDR3. V shed 5 bases, J shed 10 bases, and the junction held 7 bases outside the gene matches. The CDR3 sequence is CASSPGQGESPLHF. The CDR3 DNA sequence: TGTGCCAGCAGTCCCGGACAGGGTGAGTCACCCCTCCACTTT.

The chain employs TRBV27 and TRBJ1-2, with a possible D match to TRBD1 (5 bases). CDR3 length: 16 residues. In germline, CDR1 is MNHEY, CDR2 SMNVEV (reference sequence). The germline V and J ends were trimmed by 4 bases and 5 bases, with 20 bases remaining between them. The CDR3 DNA reads TGTGCCAGCAGTTCCCCCGGGGGAAGGGGTTTATATGGCTACACCTTC. Protein: CASSSPGGRGLYGYTF.

The chain recombines TRBV10-3 with TRBJ2-2, with TRBD1 matching 8 bases. V gave up 10 bases and J gave up 0 bases; unmatched junction bases: 4. The germline V gene encodes CDR1 ENHRY and CDR2 SYGVKD. This CDR3 is built from 14 residues. CDR3 nucleotides: TGTGCCACGAAACAGGGGGCGAACACCGGGGAGCTGTTTTTT. Protein sequence: CATKQGANTGELFF.

V and J are TRBV14 and TRBJ2-7; 9 bases align to TRBD2. V was pared by 2 bases and J by 7 bases, with 6 bases of the junction left unmatched. CDR3 length equals 14 residues. CDR1 is SGHDN and CDR2 is FVKESK in the germline V gene. The CDR3 loop is CASSQTAGGGEQYF. CDR3 DNA sequence: TGTGCCAGCAGCCAAACCGCGGGAGGGGGGGAGCAGTACTTC.

This rearrangement joins TRBV5-1 to TRBJ2-6; tentatively, D is TRBD2 (5 bases). Between the trimmed V and J ends, which lost 0 bases and 0 bases, there was a span of 13 bases. The CDR3 has 18 amino acids. Germline assignment: CDR1 SGHRS and CDR2 YFSETQ. The CDR3 DNA reads as TGCGCCAGCAGCTTGGTAGTAGATACTAGCTCTGGGGCCAACGTCCTGACTTTC. This gives the protein CASSLVVDTSSGANVLTF.

The chain couples TRBV19 to TRBJ2-7; D is perhaps TRBD1 (5 bases). Germline V gives CDR1 LNHDA, CDR2 SQIVND (reference sequence). CDR3 length equals 13 residues. Trimming stripped 7 bases from V and 6 bases from J, with 16 bases between. The chain's CDR3 is CASTPRQGGEQYF. CDR3 DNA sequence: TGTGCCAGTACCCCACGGCAGGGCGGCGAGCAGTACTTC.

The chain uses TRBV30 and TRBJ1-2, with a tentative D call TRBD1 (5 bases). V gave up 2 bases and J gave up 7 bases, with 17 bases separating them. Germline CDR1 is GTSNPN and CDR2 is SVGIG (reference sequence). The CDR3 consists of 14 residues. CDR3 coding DNA: TGTGCCTGGAGTTTAGGTATACAGGCTAGTGGCTACACCTTC. It is translated as CAWSLGIQASGYTF.

The V gene is TRBV24-1, the J gene TRBJ2-5; 9 bases map to TRBD1. The CDR3 is 16 amino acids. Germline CDR1 reads KGHDR; CDR2 reads SFDVKD. V shed 3 bases, J shed 2 bases, and the junction held 6 bases outside the gene matches. The CDR3 DNA reads as TGTGCCACCAGTGATCGGGACAGGGCGGGACAAGAGACCCAGTACTTC. Its protein is CATSDRDRAGQETQYF.

This clone was seen just once. This chain joins TRBV18 and TRBJ1-6, with a weak D call TRBD1 (6 bases). The CDR3 extends over 18 amino acids. V lost 2 bases and J lost 7, with 21 bases in between. Germline-derived CDR1 and CDR2 are KGHSH and LQKENI. The CDR3, as DNA: TGTGCCAGCTCACCAATTACGGGGGGCCTTTATCCCAATTCACCCCTCCACTTT. This translates into CASSPITGGLYPNSPLHF.